This is a list of T cell receptor beta chains from one sample in a study of cytomegalovirus exposure and HLA in healthy donors. The repertoire was sequenced with immunoSEQ multiplex PCR; TCRdb's copy has only in-frame clones and lacks some. The sample contains approximately 280,000 clones, approximately 88% of which appear only once. Sequencing was done on a sample of PBMCs. These receptors all come from a young woman in good health and CMV-seronegative. Each CDR3 is given with its conserved first and last residue. D genes are given only for firm matches. Size tells how often a clone was seen (once, few, many) or the class of an expanded clone, and some rows leave it out.

d_call: .; clone_size: .; v_call: TRBV12-5; j_call: TRBJ1-1; cdr3_aa: CASGLASRGGVTEAFF; cdr3_nt: TGTGCTAGTGGTTTAGCATCCCGCGGGGGCGTCACTGAAGCTTTCTTT
d_call: TRBD2; clone_size: .; v_call: TRBV27; j_call: TRBJ2-5; cdr3_aa: CASSLGLAGVQETQYF; cdr3_nt: TGTGCCAGCAGTTTAGGGCTAGCGGGAGTGCAGGAGACCCAGTACTTC
d_call: TRBD1; clone_size: .; v_call: TRBV19; j_call: TRBJ2-2; cdr3_aa: CASSIGTGNTGELFF; cdr3_nt: TGTGCCAGTAGTATAGGGACAGGGAACACCGGGGAGCTGTTTTTT
d_call: TRBD1; clone_size: .; v_call: TRBV19; j_call: TRBJ1-1; cdr3_aa: CASSTNRGRTEAFF; cdr3_nt: TGTGCCAGTAGTACCAACAGGGGTCGTACTGAAGCTTTCTTT
d_call: .; clone_size: few; v_call: TRBV2; j_call: TRBJ2-1; cdr3_aa: CASSVQGAEQFF; cdr3_nt: TGTGCCAGCAGTGTGCAGGGCGCTGAGCAGTTCTTC
d_call: TRBD1; clone_size: many; v_call: TRBV6-1; j_call: TRBJ2-1; cdr3_aa: CASSYWDSADEQFF; cdr3_nt: TGTGCCAGCAGTTATTGGGACAGTGCGGATGAGCAGTTCTTC
d_call: TRBD2; clone_size: .; v_call: TRBV28; j_call: TRBJ2-5; cdr3_aa: CASSLWGSSGTQETQYF; cdr3_nt: TGTGCCAGCAGTTTATGGGGGTCTAGCGGGACCCAAGAGACCCAGTACTTC
d_call: .; clone_size: .; v_call: TRBV11-2; j_call: TRBJ2-1; cdr3_aa: CARAGRRRRNNEQFF; cdr3_nt: TGTGCCAGGGCAGGGAGGCGGAGGAGAAACAATGAGCAGTTCTTC
d_call: .; clone_size: once; v_call: TRBV4-1; j_call: TRBJ1-1; cdr3_aa: CASSQVTAGMNTEAFF; cdr3_nt: TGCGCCAGCAGCCAAGTCACAGCAGGGATGAACACTGAAGCTTTCTTT
d_call: TRBD1; clone_size: once; v_call: TRBV28; j_call: TRBJ1-2; cdr3_aa: CASSSPTGKIGYGYTF; cdr3_nt: TGTGCCAGCAGTTCACCGACAGGGAAGATCGGCTATGGCTACACCTTC
d_call: .; clone_size: .; v_call: TRBV5-1; j_call: TRBJ1-5; cdr3_aa: CASSLSVSNQPQHF; cdr3_nt: TGCGCCAGCAGCCTGAGTGTTAGCAATCAGCCCCAGCATTTT
d_call: TRBD1; clone_size: once; v_call: TRBV6-5; j_call: TRBJ1-2; cdr3_aa: CASGTTGDSDGYTF; cdr3_nt: TGTGCCAGCGGGACAACAGGGGACTCCGATGGCTACACCTTC
d_call: .; clone_size: .; v_call: TRBV21-1; j_call: TRBJ2-1; cdr3_aa: CASSYSSGRSYNEQFF; cdr3_nt: TGTGCCAGCAGCTATTCCAGCGGGCGCTCCTACAATGAGCAGTTCTTC
d_call: .; clone_size: .; v_call: TRBV28; j_call: TRBJ1-2; cdr3_aa: CASSIHQGLSGYTF; cdr3_nt: TGTGCCAGCAGTATCCATCAGGGTCTCTCTGGCTACACCTTC
d_call: .; clone_size: once; v_call: TRBV25-1; j_call: TRBJ2-7; cdr3_aa: CASSGGDLSYEQYF; cdr3_nt: TGTGCCAGCAGTGGGGGCGACCTTTCCTACGAGCAGTACTTC
d_call: TRBD1; clone_size: .; v_call: TRBV27; j_call: TRBJ2-7; cdr3_aa: CASRIVGTGFSEQYF; cdr3_nt: TGTGCCAGCAGGATTGTTGGGACAGGTTTCTCCGAGCAGTACTTC
d_call: .; clone_size: .; v_call: TRBV28; j_call: TRBJ2-7; cdr3_aa: CASGDIREVTDPRYEQYF; cdr3_nt: TGTGCCAGCGGGGACATCAGGGAAGTTACGGACCCCCGCTACGAGCAGTACTTC
d_call: .; clone_size: .; v_call: TRBV6-5; j_call: TRBJ2-1; cdr3_aa: CASSYSGLFPYNEQFF; cdr3_nt: TGTGCCAGCAGTTACTCGGGACTCTTCCCGTACAATGAGCAGTTCTTC
d_call: .; clone_size: .; v_call: TRBV2; j_call: TRBJ2-7; cdr3_aa: CASSEWSPYEQYF; cdr3_nt: TGTGCCAGCAGTGAATGGAGCCCCTACGAGCAGTACTTC
d_call: .; clone_size: .; v_call: TRBV29-1; j_call: TRBJ2-5; cdr3_aa: CSVEDRQERETQYF; cdr3_nt: TGCAGCGTTGAAGATAGGCAGGAGCGGGAGACCCAGTACTTC
d_call: TRBD2; clone_size: .; v_call: TRBV28; j_call: TRBJ2-7; cdr3_aa: CASRLADYYEQYF; cdr3_nt: TGTGCCAGCCGGCTAGCGGACTACTACGAGCAGTACTTC
d_call: .; clone_size: .; v_call: TRBV6-1; j_call: TRBJ1-2; cdr3_aa: CATEEGLYYGYTF; cdr3_nt: TGTGCCACCGAGGAGGGGCTATACTATGGCTACACCTTC
d_call: TRBD1; clone_size: once; v_call: TRBV2; j_call: TRBJ1-1; cdr3_aa: CASTLTKTGVSAFF; cdr3_nt: TGTGCCAGCACACTCACGAAAACAGGGGTCTCAGCTTTCTTT
d_call: TRBD1; clone_size: .; v_call: TRBV4-3; j_call: TRBJ1-2; cdr3_aa: CASSQGGTGWNYGYTF; cdr3_nt: TGCGCCAGCAGCCAAGGCGGGACAGGGTGGAACTATGGCTACACCTTC
d_call: .; clone_size: .; v_call: TRBV27; j_call: TRBJ1-4; cdr3_aa: CASSLRRNEKLFF; cdr3_nt: TGTGCCAGCAGTTTACGGAGGAATGAAAAACTGTTTTTT
d_call: TRBD2; clone_size: .; v_call: TRBV27; j_call: TRBJ2-1; cdr3_aa: CASSRYLAGESDNEQFF; cdr3_nt: TGTGCCAGCAGTCGATATCTAGCGGGAGAGAGCGACAATGAGCAGTTCTTC
d_call: TRBD1; clone_size: once; v_call: TRBV9; j_call: TRBJ1-2; cdr3_aa: CASSVGTGSLDGYTF; cdr3_nt: TGTGCCAGCAGCGTTGGGACAGGGAGTTTGGATGGCTACACCTTC